The 30 T cell receptor beta chains reported below all come from one sample, sequenced in a study of blood T cell repertoires in COVID-19. Assay used: immunoSEQ multiplex PCR; TCRdb lists only in-frame clones, some missing. Among some 290,000 clones listed, around four fifths were seen once. Sequencing used peripheral blood. The receptors were sampled from a man in his sixties who had recovered from COVID-19.

V and J are TRBV6-5 and TRBJ1-6; D is possibly TRBD1 (6 bases). Trimming removed 7 bases at V and 6 bases at J, with 10 bases between. CDR1 MNHEY and CDR2 SVGAGI come from the germline V gene. CDR3 length: 13 residues. The CDR3 DNA follows: TGTGCCAGCAAAACAGGGAGTAATTCACCCCTCCACTTT. Its translation is CASKTGSNSPLHF.

The chain joins TRBV7-8 to TRBJ1-4; D ambiguous. Germline values: CDR1 SGHVS, CDR2 FQNEAQ. The CDR3 loop spans 15 amino acids. V was trimmed by 5 bases and J by 5 bases, leaving 15 bases between them. CDR3 protein: CASSTDHSKNEKLFF. CDR3 coding DNA: TGTGCCAGCAGCACCGACCACAGTAAAAATGAAAAACTGTTTTTT.

This chain joins TRBV4-1 and TRBJ2-5; 8 nucleotides align to TRBD2. After removal of 5 bases from V and 5 bases from J, the junction contained 16 bases not matched to a gene. Germline CDR1 and CDR2: MGHRA and YSYEKL. The CDR3 length is 17 residues. Written as DNA, the CDR3 is TGCGCCAGCAGCTCGGGACTAGGGGGGTCCTCGGGGGAGACCCAGTACTTC. Amino acid sequence: CASSSGLGGSSGETQYF.

This clone came up once. The V gene is TRBV29-1, the J gene TRBJ1-2; D may be TRBD1 (6 bases). Looked up from germline, CDR1 is SQVTM and CDR2 is ANQGSEA. The CDR3 runs 12 residues. V lost 3 bases and J 8 bases, leaving 13 bases between the germline ends. CDR3: CSVEGGPGGYTF. CDR3 in DNA: TGCAGCGTTGAGGGGGGGCCGGGCGGCTACACCTTC.

The chain links TRBV29-1 to TRBJ2-5, with D perhaps TRBD2 (7 bases). Germline lookup yields CDR1 SQVTM and CDR2 ANQGSEA. The CDR3 has 12 amino acids. Trimming removed 8 bases from V and 5 bases from J, with 15 bases in between. The CDR3 loop reads CSKGGVGETQYF. For the CDR3, the DNA is TGCAGCAAAGGGGGGGTAGGGGAGACCCAGTACTTC. Together with reference TRBV29-1 and TRBJ2-5, the CDR3 gives the full variable domain: SAVISQKPSRDICQRGTSLTIQCQVDSQVTMMFWYRQQPGQSLTLIATANQGSEATYESGFVIDKFPISRPNLTFSTLTVSNMSPEDSSIYLCSKGGVGETQYFGPGTRLLVL.

The chain has TRBV27 and TRBJ1-1, with D maybe TRBD1 (6 bases). This CDR3 contains 15 residues. Between the trimmed V and J ends, which lost 3 bases and 7 bases, there was a span of 18 bases. Germline V gene lookup returns CDR1 MNHEY and CDR2 SMNVEV (reference sequence). CDR3 protein: CASSFTDRRQGEAFF. The CDR3 DNA follows: TGTGCCAGCAGTTTCACTGACAGGCGGCAAGGTGAAGCTTTCTTT.

The chain carries TRBV28 and TRBJ2-1; 8 bases align to TRBD2. The CDR3 length is 18 residues. Trimming at V came to 3 bases and at J to 0 bases, leaving 10 bases not matched to a gene. CDR1 MDHEN and CDR2 SYDVKM come from the germline V gene. The CDR3 region is CASSFLPRGVLSYNEQFF. In DNA, the CDR3 is TGTGCCAGCAGTTTCCTCCCGCGGGGGGTCCTCTCCTACAATGAGCAGTTCTTC.

This chain joins TRBV7-2 and TRBJ2-2; 13 bases align to TRBD2. The CDR3 extends over 17 amino acids. With 6 bases clipped from V and 5 bases from J, the junction kept 9 bases outside the gene matches. Germline CDR1 is SGHTA and CDR2 is FQGNSA. The CDR3 here is CASSSTSGRFRTGELFF. DNA for the CDR3: TGTGCCAGCAGTTCGACTAGCGGGAGGTTTCGGACCGGGGAGCTGTTTTTT.

The count of this clone is one. This chain uses TRBV7-2 with TRBJ2-3; 9 positions agree with TRBD2. The CDR3 totals 18 residues. Germline-derived CDR1 and CDR2 are SGHTA and FQGNSA. Trimming cost V 2 bases and J 3 bases; bases outside gene matches: 12. As DNA, the CDR3 is TGTGCCAGCAGCTTAACCCCGGGCGGGGGGGGCCGGACAGATACGCAGTATTTT. Translation: CASSLTPGGGGRTDTQYF.

The chain has TRBV5-1 and TRBJ1-1, with D possibly TRBD1 on 5 matching bases. The CDR3 is made up of 15 amino acids. Germline V gene sequence: CDR1 SGHRS, CDR2 YFSETQ. Trimming left V 2 bases short and J 7 bases short, with 18 bases between. CDR3 loop: CASSLRAGQADEAFF. The CDR3 DNA is TGCGCCAGCAGCTTAAGGGCAGGGCAGGCGGATGAAGCTTTCTTT.

The CDR3 sequence: CASSEFSYSGNTIYF. In DNA, the CDR3 is TGTGCCAGCAGTGAATTCAGTTACTCTGGAAACACCATATATTTT. This chain connects TRBV2 to TRBJ1-3; D unclear. Trimming took 2 bases from V and 0 from J, leaving 8 bases between them. Germline V gene data show CDR1 as SNHLY and CDR2 as FYNNEI. This CDR3 has 15 residues.

This clone was observed a handful of times. The chain is built from TRBV2 and TRBJ1-3; 10 bases agree with TRBD1. Germline V CDR1 and CDR2: SNHLY, FYNNEI. J lost 2 bases, V lost 8 bases, and 3 bases had no gene match. This CDR3 is 14 amino acids long. The CDR3 here is CASRDRGTGNTIYF. CDR3 nucleotides: TGTGCCAGCCGGGACAGGGGCACTGGAAACACCATATATTTT.

The chain uses TRBV7-6 and TRBJ2-1, with TRBD2 identical over 9 bases. Germline CDR1 and CDR2: SGHVS and FNYEAQ. J was trimmed by 0 bases and V by 5 bases; bases with no gene match: 17. The CDR3 totals 20 residues. CDR3 bases: TGTGCCAGCAGCGGCGGGAGGGGGGACTCTAGCGGACGCTCCTACAATGAGCAGTTCTTC. Protein sequence: CASSGGRGDSSGRSYNEQFF.

In regard to this clone: Additional DNA sequences in this sample encode the identical CDR3. CDR3 coding DNA: TGCAGTGCTAGTAGCGGGAGCTCCTACAATGAGCAGTTCTTC. Translation: CSASSGSSYNEQFF. The gene calls are TRBV20-1 and TRBJ2-1, with TRBD2 identical over 9 bases. This CDR3 region has 14 residues. Germline CDR1 is DFQATT and CDR2 is SNEGSKA (reference sequence). Germline trimming cut 3 bases from V and 0 bases from J; bases unmatched to any gene: 0.

Here the CDR3 reads CASSSDRVYGYTF. The CDR3 DNA reads TGTGCCAGCAGCTCTGACAGGGTCTATGGCTACACCTTC. The chain links TRBV7-8 to TRBJ1-2, with TRBD1 matching 7 bases. CDR1 SGHVS and CDR2 FQNEAQ come from the germline V gene. There are 13 residues in the CDR3. V lost 4 bases to trimming and J lost 4 bases; unmatched junction nucleotides: 3.

The rearrangement joins TRBV9 to TRBJ1-3; 7 nucleotides match TRBD1. The CDR3 is 17 residues long. The germline CDR1 and CDR2 sequences are SGDLS and YYNGEE. V lost 0 bases, J lost 3 bases, and 9 bases stayed unmatched. CDR3 in DNA: TGTGCCAGCAGCGTAGGAGGGAACAGGGGACTTGGAAACACCATATATTTT. This translates into CASSVGGNRGLGNTIYF.

Details on this clone: An end of the junction does not agree with germline; a read error may underlie this. This sequence joins TRBV2 and TRBJ1-4; D is undetermined. Per the germline V gene, CDR1 is SNHLY and CDR2 is FYNNEI. The CDR3 contains 14 residues. The CDR3, as DNA: TGTGCCAGCAGTGAATCTCAGATCAATGGAAAACTGTTTTTT. Encoded protein: CASSESQINGKLFF. The full variable domain, in which reference TRBV2 and TRBJ1-4 provide the parts outside the CDR3, is EPEVTQTPSHQVTQMGQEVILRCVPISNHLYFYWYRQILGQKVEFLVSFYNNEISEKSEIFDDQFSVERPDGSNFTLKIRSTKLEDSAMYFCASSESQINGKLFFGSGTQLSVL.

The chain couples TRBV2 to TRBJ2-1; 10 bases map to TRBD2. CDR1 and CDR2 (germline): SNHLY, FYNNEI. V shed 6 bases and J 2 bases; nucleotides not matched to a gene: 4. This CDR3 is built from 15 residues. DNA of the CDR3: TGTGCCAGCAGCAGCGGGACTAGCGCCTACAATGAGCAGTTCTTC. Translated, it gives CASSSGTSAYNEQFF.

This clone was picked up a small number of times. This rearrangement joins TRBV2 to TRBJ1-1; the match to TRBD1 covers 8 bases. V lost 8 bases, J lost 3 bases, and 5 bases stayed unmatched. The CDR3 is 13 amino acids. Germline values: CDR1 SNHLY, CDR2 FYNNEI. Here the CDR3 reads CASLQGEDTEAFF. The CDR3 region has the DNA TGTGCCAGCCTACAGGGGGAGGACACTGAAGCTTTCTTT.

This chain joins TRBV7-6 and TRBJ2-1, with 7 bases fitting TRBD2. The germline gives CDR1 SGHVS, CDR2 FNYEAQ. This CDR3 region has 16 residues. V dropped 1 base and J dropped 0; count of bases not matched to a gene: 3. CDR3 coding DNA: TGTGCCAGCAGCTTAGACTTAGCGGGCTCCTACAATGAGCAGTTCTTC. Its protein product is CASSLDLAGSYNEQFF.

This chain links TRBV11-2 with TRBJ2-1; TRBD2 agrees at 7 bases. The CDR3 sequence is 16 residues long. V lost 1 base and J lost 4; bases outside the gene matches: 7. Germline V CDR1 and CDR2: SGHAT, FQNNGV. The chain's CDR3 is CASSLVGGGGYNEQFF. In DNA form, the CDR3 reads TGTGCCAGCAGCTTAGTGGGCGGGGGAGGTTACAATGAGCAGTTCTTC.

V usage is TRBV11-1 and J usage is TRBJ2-7; 7 nucleotides line up with TRBD2. Unmatched junction bases numbered 7, after V lost 3 bases and J lost 2 bases. Germline lookup yields CDR1 SGHAT and CDR2 FQDESV (reference sequence). The CDR3 sequence is 15 residues long. The CDR3 sequence is CASSFGLAETYEQYF. The CDR3 DNA reads TGTGCCAGCAGCTTCGGGCTAGCGGAAACCTACGAGCAGTACTTC.

V gene TRBV5-1 combines with J gene TRBJ2-7; the D gene is possibly TRBD2 (5 bases). V was cut by 0 bases and J by 4 bases, with 8 bases left in between. Germline-derived CDR1 and CDR2 are SGHRS and YFSETQ. CDR3 length equals 13 residues. CDR3 DNA: TGCGCCAGCAGCTTGGTACGGGAATACGAGCAGTACTTC. It is translated as CASSLVREYEQYF.

The chain's CDR3 is CASSLGTGGAGELFF. In DNA, the CDR3 is TGTGCCAGCAGCTTAGGGACAGGGGGTGCCGGGGAGCTGTTTTTT. This chain links TRBV7-6 with TRBJ2-2; 10 bases match TRBD1. CDR3 length: 15 amino acids. With V trimmed by 1 base and J by 6 bases, 2 bases remained unmatched. The germline gives CDR1 SGHVS, CDR2 FNYEAQ.

This clone was found once. The chain employs TRBV11-1 and TRBJ1-1; TRBD1 might be the D (5 bases). CDR3 length: 15 amino acids. V lost 5 bases and J 1 base, leaving 14 bases between the germline ends. Germline assignment: CDR1 SGHAT and CDR2 FQDESV (reference sequence). The CDR3 region is CASSHYGTGNTEAFF. The CDR3 DNA sequence: TGTGCCAGCAGCCATTATGGCACAGGGAACACTGAAGCTTTCTTT.

The J gene is TRBJ2-3, the V gene TRBV21-1; the table's D call of TRBD2 was not tested on the DNA. TRBV21-1 is given as a pseudogene. The CDR3 totals 17 residues. The CDR3 coding sequence is TGTGCCAGCAGCGCACCCCCAGGCGGGATTCACACAGATACGCAGTATTTT. Amino acid sequence: CASSAPPGGIHTDTQYF.

J is TRBJ2-3 and V is TRBV24-1; D possibly corresponds to TRBD2 (6 bases). Trimming took off 9 bases at V and 0 bases at J, with 12 bases between the two ends. CDR1 is KGHDR, CDR2 SFDVKD, per germline. The CDR3 is made up of 14 amino acids. DNA for the CDR3: TGTGCCACCTCGGAGGGGTCTAGCACAGATACGCAGTATTTT. Translation: CATSEGSSTDTQYF.

This clone has just one count. The chain is built from TRBV27 and TRBJ2-1, with 8 positions matching TRBD1. This CDR3 has 12 amino acids. The V and J ends lost 6 bases and 8 bases, in that order; junction bases with no gene match: 3. CDR1 MNHEY and CDR2 SMNVEV come from the germline V gene (reference sequence). The CDR3: CASRGQVDEQFF. The DNA for the CDR3 is TGTGCCAGCAGGGGACAGGTCGATGAGCAGTTCTTC.

The V and J genes are TRBV3-1 (or the pseudogene TRBV3-2) and TRBJ1-1; 10 nucleotides agree with TRBD1. This CDR3 spans 15 amino acids. CDR1 is LGHDT, CDR2 YNNKEL, per germline (reference sequence). V shed 3 bases, J shed 5 bases, and the junction held 6 bases outside the gene matches. The CDR3 protein is CASSQGTGVVTEAFF. CDR3 coding DNA: TGTGCCAGCAGCCAGGGGACAGGGGTAGTGACTGAAGCTTTCTTT.

This clone showed up just a few times. The gene calls are TRBV28 and TRBJ1-6; D unclear. The CDR3 has 12 residues. V lost 6 bases and J lost 14, with 14 bases in between. Germline lookup yields CDR1 MDHEN and CDR2 SYDVKM. The CDR3 loop reads CASRTGARTLHF. In nucleotides, the CDR3 is TGTGCCAGCAGGACTGGAGCACGGACCCTCCACTTT. The variable domain in full, with the rest retrieved from reference TRBV28 and TRBJ1-6, is DVKVTQSSRYLVKRTGEKVFLECVQDMDHENMFWYRQDPGLGLRLIYFSYDVKMKEKGDIPEGYSVSREKKERFSLILESASTNQTSMYLCASRTGARTLHFGNGTRLTVT.